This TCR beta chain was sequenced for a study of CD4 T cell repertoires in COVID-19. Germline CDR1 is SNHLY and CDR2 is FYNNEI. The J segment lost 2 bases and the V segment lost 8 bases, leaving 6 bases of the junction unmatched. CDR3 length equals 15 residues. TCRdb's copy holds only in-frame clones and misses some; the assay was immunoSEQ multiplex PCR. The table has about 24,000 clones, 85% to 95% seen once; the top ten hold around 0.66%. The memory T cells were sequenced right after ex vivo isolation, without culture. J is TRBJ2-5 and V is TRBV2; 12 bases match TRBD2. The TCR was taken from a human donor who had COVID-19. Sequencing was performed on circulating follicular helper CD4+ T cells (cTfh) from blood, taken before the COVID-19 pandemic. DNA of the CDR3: TGTGCCAGCGGGGCGACTAGCGGGGGACAAGAGACCCAGTACTTC. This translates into CASGATSGGQETQYF. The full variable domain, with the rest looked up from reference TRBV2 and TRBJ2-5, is EPEVTQTPSHQVTQMGQEVILRCVPISNHLYFYWYRQILGQKVEFLVSFYNNEISEKSEIFDDQFSVERPDGSNFTLKIRSTKLEDSAMYFCASGATSGGQETQYFGPGTRLLVL.